A selection of T cell receptor beta chains follows, all from one sample in a study of blood T cell repertoires in COVID-19. This table comes from immunoSEQ multiplex PCR, and its TCRdb copy is limited to in-frame clones, with some not included. The data contain 200,000 to 250,000 clones, 82% of them singletons. Sequencing input: PBMCs or T cells enriched from blood (not recorded which). These receptors all stem from a man aged 35 to 55 who had recovered from COVID-19. Both conserved end residues are part of each CDR3. Each record gives: clone size, V gene, CDR3 protein. Only part of the rows carry a size: once, few, many, or a class if the clone is expanded.

clone_size: once
v_call: TRBV20-1
cdr3_aa: CSARRAYEQFF

clone_size: once
v_call: TRBV2
cdr3_aa: CASSIGGYNEQFF

clone_size: -
v_call: TRBV27
cdr3_aa: CASSPGNFAYNEQFF

clone_size: -
v_call: TRBV9
cdr3_aa: CASSVDSGDYYEQYF

clone_size: -
v_call: TRBV19
cdr3_aa: CASRMLKGQSRPEAFF

clone_size: -
v_call: TRBV7-6
cdr3_aa: CASSLGTDPNYGYTF

clone_size: -
v_call: TRBV28
cdr3_aa: CASSSTGGWGYTF

clone_size: -
v_call: TRBV11-2
cdr3_aa: CASSFGLTNEKLFF

clone_size: -
v_call: TRBV9
cdr3_aa: CASSAGTGGSNEKLFF

clone_size: -
v_call: TRBV6-2/TRBV6-3
cdr3_aa: CASSRDRGRPEKLFF

clone_size: -
v_call: TRBV7-3
cdr3_aa: CASSLKSGRSTDTQYF

clone_size: -
v_call: TRBV12-3/TRBV12-4
cdr3_aa: CASSSGYQETQYF

clone_size: -
v_call: TRBV7-3
cdr3_aa: CASSLAETSYNEQFF

clone_size: -
v_call: TRBV7-9
cdr3_aa: CASSLAGGPGNYGYTF

clone_size: -
v_call: TRBV10-3
cdr3_aa: CAISESMGGSYEQYF

clone_size: -
v_call: TRBV5-1
cdr3_aa: CASSLVPSVQDTQYF

clone_size: -
v_call: TRBV28
cdr3_aa: CASIITGGYGYTF

clone_size: -
v_call: TRBV11-2
cdr3_aa: CASSLGGTSFIEQFF

clone_size: few
v_call: TRBV23-1
cdr3_aa: CASSQSLDRRYEQYF

clone_size: -
v_call: TRBV3-1/TRBV3-2
cdr3_aa: CASSQDSSNQPQHF

clone_size: once
v_call: TRBV5-4
cdr3_aa: CASSPTGDSPLHF

clone_size: -
v_call: TRBV7-3
cdr3_aa: CASSPGLGYEQYF

clone_size: few
v_call: TRBV14
cdr3_aa: CASSPLRGYSGNTIYF

clone_size: -
v_call: TRBV19
cdr3_aa: CASSTTSGGQPPLHF

clone_size: -
v_call: TRBV14
cdr3_aa: CASSQGDSYDEQYF

clone_size: -
v_call: TRBV7-2
cdr3_aa: CASSLEGGGSYEQYF

clone_size: -
v_call: TRBV7-2
cdr3_aa: CASSLYRGSNYGYTF

clone_size: -
v_call: TRBV24-1
cdr3_aa: CATSDPRTAHEKLFF

clone_size: -
v_call: TRBV6-6
cdr3_aa: CASSRSGRAVDTQYF

clone_size: -
v_call: TRBV4-1
cdr3_aa: CASSRTGTGDQETQYF

clone_size: few
v_call: TRBV18
cdr3_aa: CASSPLTNEKLFF

clone_size: once
v_call: TRBV7-9
cdr3_aa: CASSLASRGGIYGYTF

clone_size: -
v_call: TRBV5-6
cdr3_aa: CASSLALGQGIGEQYF

clone_size: -
v_call: TRBV19
cdr3_aa: CASRDSQNQPQHF

clone_size: -
v_call: TRBV29-1
cdr3_aa: CSVGGSIYQPQHF

clone_size: -
v_call: TRBV9
cdr3_aa: CASSARGRPDEKLFF

clone_size: -
v_call: TRBV5-1
cdr3_aa: CASSLDGSSYEQYF

clone_size: -
v_call: TRBV2
cdr3_aa: CASSGTGNTGELFF

clone_size: -
v_call: TRBV6-1
cdr3_aa: CASSAGTGGGNQPQHF

clone_size: -
v_call: TRBV15
cdr3_aa: CATSRDRDIGGYTF

clone_size: -
v_call: TRBV12-5
cdr3_aa: CASGFYNQPQHF

clone_size: -
v_call: TRBV7-9
cdr3_aa: CASSFGGVSGQPQHF

clone_size: -
v_call: TRBV6-5
cdr3_aa: CASRPRQGSNEKLFF

clone_size: -
v_call: TRBV14
cdr3_aa: CASSQDLGVAGSNTGELFF

clone_size: few
v_call: TRBV5-6
cdr3_aa: CASKEGYDEQFF

clone_size: -
v_call: TRBV27
cdr3_aa: CASSLTGDGYTF

clone_size: -
v_call: TRBV4-1
cdr3_aa: CASSQEGVAANVLTF

clone_size: -
v_call: TRBV19
cdr3_aa: CASTASGQGGHYEQYF

clone_size: -
v_call: TRBV18
cdr3_aa: CASSPLLDRGPEAFF

clone_size: -
v_call: TRBV12-3/TRBV12-4
cdr3_aa: CASQGEAGNTIYF

clone_size: -
v_call: TRBV7-2
cdr3_aa: CASSLVHGEYNEQFF

clone_size: once
v_call: TRBV7-8
cdr3_aa: CASSQIDRGGQPQHF

clone_size: -
v_call: TRBV3-1/TRBV3-2
cdr3_aa: CASSQGTGTLYF